The 8 T cell receptor beta chains below come from one sample, sequenced in a study of PD-L1 blockade in urothelial cancer. Time point denoted: peripheral blood 6 weeks after treatment start. The table came from immunoSEQ multiplex PCR; TCRdb's copy has only in-frame clones and leaves some out. The sample has about 130,000 clones, 86% seen once. Source: PBMCs, taken around atezolizumab (anti-PD-L1) treatment. The receptors here all came from a man aged 45 to 65 with urothelial cancer.

Only one count was recorded for this clone. The rearrangement uses TRBV6-5 and TRBJ1-2; tentative D call: TRBD1 (6 bases). V shed 6 bases and J shed 6 bases, with 20 bases lying between them. CDR3 length: 15 residues. CDR1 and CDR2 (germline): MNHEY, SVGAGI. The CDR3 DNA follows: TGTGCCAGCAGCAGCCACAGAACTTCAGGGGATGGCTACACCTTC. Protein: CASSSHRTSGDGYTF.

This clone is a singleton in its sample. V is TRBV5-4 and J is TRBJ2-7, with a weak D call TRBD1 (6 bases). Trimming shortened V by 6 bases and J by 2 bases, and 15 bases separated the two germline ends. This CDR3 spans 14 amino acids. Germline V gives CDR1 SGHNT, CDR2 YYREEE (reference sequence). The DNA of the CDR3 is TGTGCCAGCACCCCCTCAGGGGCAACCTACGAGCAGTACTTC. This translates into CASTPSGATYEQYF. The full variable domain, completed using reference TRBV5-4 and TRBJ2-7, is ETGVTQSPTHLIKTRGQQVTLRCSSQSGHNTVSWYQQALGQGPQFIFQYYREEENGRGNFPPRFSGLQFPNYSSELNVNALELDDSALYLCASTPSGATYEQYFGPGTRLTVT.

V is TRBV18 and J is TRBJ2-7, with 13 bases that match TRBD2. CDR3 size: 14 residues. The V segment lost 4 bases and the J segment 4 bases; nucleotides outside the gene matches: 1. Germline V CDR1 and CDR2: KGHSH, LQKENI. In DNA form, the CDR3 reads TGTGCCAGCTCACGGACTAGCGGGAGTTACGAGCAGTACTTC. Its protein product is CASSRTSGSYEQYF.

V and J are TRBV7-9 and TRBJ2-7; weak D call: TRBD2 (6 bases). Germline V CDR1 and CDR2: SEHNR, FQNEAQ (reference sequence). The V and J ends lost 1 base and 4 bases respectively, with 17 bases between them. The CDR3 totals 16 residues. CDR3 in amino acids: CASSLGAGRTGYEQYF. The DNA of the CDR3 is TGTGCCAGCAGCTTAGGGGCGGGACGAACAGGATACGAGCAGTACTTC.

The V call is TRBV27, the J call TRBJ1-4, with 7 nucleotides matching TRBD1. The V segment lost 6 bases and the J segment 8 bases; nucleotides outside the gene matches: 9. CDR1 and CDR2 from the germline V gene are MNHEY and SMNVEV (reference sequence). The CDR3 spans 14 residues. Written as DNA, the CDR3 is TGTGCCAGCAGGAAGACAGGGATGGGGGAAAAACTGTTTTTT. Protein: CASRKTGMGEKLFF.

This chain joins TRBV28 and TRBJ2-1; 7 bases line up with TRBD2. Germline trimming cut 6 bases from V and 7 bases from J; bases unmatched to any gene: 6. The CDR3 runs 13 residues. Looked up from germline, CDR1 is MDHEN and CDR2 is SYDVKM. The CDR3 loop reads CASSFLLANEQFF. The CDR3 bases are TGTGCCAGCAGCTTTCTACTAGCGAATGAGCAGTTCTTC. Using reference TRBV28 and TRBJ2-1 for the parts outside the CDR3, the full variable domain is DVKVTQSSRYLVKRTGEKVFLECVQDMDHENMFWYRQDPGLGLRLIYFSYDVKMKEKGDIPEGYSVSREKKERFSLILESASTNQTSMYLCASSFLLANEQFFGPGTRLTVL.

The chain joins TRBV7-3 to TRBJ2-1; 14 bases map to TRBD2. Germline values: CDR1 SGHTA, CDR2 FQGTGA. Losses at the gene ends were 5 bases for V and 9 bases for J; bases not matched to a gene: 6. This CDR3 spans 15 amino acids. CDR3 DNA sequence: TGTGCCAGCAGCGCCGGGACTAGCGGGAGAAGTGAGCAGTTCTTC. The encoded protein is CASSAGTSGRSEQFF.

V gene TRBV5-1 combines with J gene TRBJ2-5; maybe TRBD1 (6 bases). CDR1 is SGHRS and CDR2 is YFSETQ in the germline V gene. The CDR3 is made up of 16 amino acids. Trimming left V 1 base short and J 0 bases short, with 13 bases between. The CDR3 reads CASSLLGQMYQETQYF. CDR3 DNA: TGCGCCAGCAGCTTGCTAGGACAGATGTACCAAGAGACCCAGTACTTC.